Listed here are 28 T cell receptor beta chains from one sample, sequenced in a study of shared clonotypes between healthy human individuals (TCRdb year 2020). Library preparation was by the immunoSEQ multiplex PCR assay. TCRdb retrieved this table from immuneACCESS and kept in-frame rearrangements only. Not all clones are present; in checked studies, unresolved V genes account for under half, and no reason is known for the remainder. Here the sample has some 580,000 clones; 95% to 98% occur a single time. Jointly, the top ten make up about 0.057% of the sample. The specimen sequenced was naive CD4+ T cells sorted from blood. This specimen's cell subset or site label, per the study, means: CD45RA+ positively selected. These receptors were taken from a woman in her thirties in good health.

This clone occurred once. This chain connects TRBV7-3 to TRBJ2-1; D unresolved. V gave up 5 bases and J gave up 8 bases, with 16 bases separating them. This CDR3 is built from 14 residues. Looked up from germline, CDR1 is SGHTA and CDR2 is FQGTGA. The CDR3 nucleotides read TGTGCCAGCAGCCCCGTACATACCCTGGATGAGCAGTTCTTC. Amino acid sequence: CASSPVHTLDEQFF.

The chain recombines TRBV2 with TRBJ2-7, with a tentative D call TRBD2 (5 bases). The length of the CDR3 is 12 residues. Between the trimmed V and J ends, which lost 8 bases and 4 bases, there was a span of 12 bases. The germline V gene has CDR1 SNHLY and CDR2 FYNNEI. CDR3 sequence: CASRPSGYEQYF. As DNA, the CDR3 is TGTGCCAGCCGCCCCTCGGGGTACGAGCAGTACTTC.

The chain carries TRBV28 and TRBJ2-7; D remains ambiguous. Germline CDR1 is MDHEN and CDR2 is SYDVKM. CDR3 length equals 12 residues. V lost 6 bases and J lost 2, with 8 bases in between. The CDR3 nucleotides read TGTGCCAGCAGGCCGACCACCTACGAGCAGTACTTC. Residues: CASRPTTYEQYF. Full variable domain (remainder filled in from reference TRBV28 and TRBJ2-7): DVKVTQSSRYLVKRTGEKVFLECVQDMDHENMFWYRQDPGLGLRLIYFSYDVKMKEKGDIPEGYSVSREKKERFSLILESASTNQTSMYLCASRPTTYEQYFGPGTRLTVT.

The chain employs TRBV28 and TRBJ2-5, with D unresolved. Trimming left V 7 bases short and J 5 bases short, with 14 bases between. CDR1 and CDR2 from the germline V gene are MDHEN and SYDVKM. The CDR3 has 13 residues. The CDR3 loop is CASKMGSVETQYF. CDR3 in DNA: TGTGCCAGCAAGATGGGATCTGTCGAGACCCAGTACTTC.

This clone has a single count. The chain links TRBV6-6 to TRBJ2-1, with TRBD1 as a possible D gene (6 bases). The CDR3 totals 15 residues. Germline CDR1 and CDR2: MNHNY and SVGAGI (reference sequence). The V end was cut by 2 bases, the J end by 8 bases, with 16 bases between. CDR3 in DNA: TGTGCCAGCAGTTACCTGGGCAGGGGAGCGGATGAGCAGTTCTTC. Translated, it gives CASSYLGRGADEQFF.

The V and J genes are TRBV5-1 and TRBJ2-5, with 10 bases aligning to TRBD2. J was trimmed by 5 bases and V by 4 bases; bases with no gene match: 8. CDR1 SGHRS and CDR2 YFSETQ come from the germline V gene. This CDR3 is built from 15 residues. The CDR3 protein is CASSSSSGRSETQYF. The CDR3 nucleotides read TGCGCCAGCAGCAGTTCTAGCGGGAGATCTGAGACCCAGTACTTC.

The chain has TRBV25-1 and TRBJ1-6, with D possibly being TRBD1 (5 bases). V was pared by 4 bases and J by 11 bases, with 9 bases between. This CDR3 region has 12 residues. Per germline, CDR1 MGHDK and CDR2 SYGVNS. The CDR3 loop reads CASSGDLPPLHF. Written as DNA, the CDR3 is TGTGCCAGCAGTGGGGACCTTCCACCCCTCCACTTT.

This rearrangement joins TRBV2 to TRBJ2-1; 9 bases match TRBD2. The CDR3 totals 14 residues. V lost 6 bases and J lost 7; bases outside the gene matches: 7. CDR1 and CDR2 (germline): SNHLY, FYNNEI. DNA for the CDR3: TGTGCCAGCAGGCCGGGACTAGCAAGGAATGAGCAGTTCTTC. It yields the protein CASRPGLARNEQFF.

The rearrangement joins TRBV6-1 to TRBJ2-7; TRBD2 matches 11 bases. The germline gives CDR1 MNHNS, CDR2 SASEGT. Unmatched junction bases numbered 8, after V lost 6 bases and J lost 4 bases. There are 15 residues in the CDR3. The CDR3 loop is CASRDPGTSGYEQYF. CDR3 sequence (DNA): TGTGCCAGCAGAGACCCCGGGACTAGCGGATACGAGCAGTACTTC.

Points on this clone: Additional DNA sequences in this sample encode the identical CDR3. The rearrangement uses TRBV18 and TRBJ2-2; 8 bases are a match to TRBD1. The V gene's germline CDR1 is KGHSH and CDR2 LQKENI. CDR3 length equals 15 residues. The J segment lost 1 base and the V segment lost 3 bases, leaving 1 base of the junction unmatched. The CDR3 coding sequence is TGTGCCAGCTCACCCGGGACAGGGAACACCGGGGAGCTGTTTTTT. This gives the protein CASSPGTGNTGELFF.

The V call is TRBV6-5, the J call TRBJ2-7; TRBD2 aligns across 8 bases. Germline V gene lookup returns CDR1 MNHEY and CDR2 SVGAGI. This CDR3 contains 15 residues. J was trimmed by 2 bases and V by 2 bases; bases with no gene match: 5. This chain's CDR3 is CASSYQGLEPYEQYF. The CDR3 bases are TGTGCCAGCAGTTACCAGGGACTAGAGCCCTACGAGCAGTACTTC.

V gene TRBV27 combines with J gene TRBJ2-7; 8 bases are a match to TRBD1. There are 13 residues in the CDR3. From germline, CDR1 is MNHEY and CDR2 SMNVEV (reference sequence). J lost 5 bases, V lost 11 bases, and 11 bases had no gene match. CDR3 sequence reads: CASCGQGSHEQYF. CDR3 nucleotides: TGTGCCTCCTGTGGACAGGGTTCCCACGAGCAGTACTTC.

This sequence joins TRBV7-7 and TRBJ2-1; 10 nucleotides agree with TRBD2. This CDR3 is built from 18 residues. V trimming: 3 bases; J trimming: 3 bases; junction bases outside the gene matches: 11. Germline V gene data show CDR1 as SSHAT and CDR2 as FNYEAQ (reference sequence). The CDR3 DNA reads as TGTGCCAGCAGCTTCGCGCCCGCCTTAGCGGGAGGCTACAATGAGCAGTTCTTC. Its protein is CASSFAPALAGGYNEQFF. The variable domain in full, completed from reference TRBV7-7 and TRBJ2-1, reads GAGVSQSPRYKVTKRGQDVTLRCDPISSHATLYWYQQALGQGPEFLTYFNYEAQPDKSGLPSDRFSAERPEGSISTLTIQRTEQRDSAMYRCASSFAPALAGGYNEQFFGPGTRLTVL.

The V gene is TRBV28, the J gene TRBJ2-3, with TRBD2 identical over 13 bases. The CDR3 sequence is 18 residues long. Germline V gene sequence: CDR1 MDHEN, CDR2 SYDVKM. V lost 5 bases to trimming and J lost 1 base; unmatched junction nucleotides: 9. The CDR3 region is CASSALAGGLYGTDTQYF. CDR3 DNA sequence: TGTGCCAGCAGTGCACTAGCGGGAGGGCTATACGGCACAGATACGCAGTATTTT.

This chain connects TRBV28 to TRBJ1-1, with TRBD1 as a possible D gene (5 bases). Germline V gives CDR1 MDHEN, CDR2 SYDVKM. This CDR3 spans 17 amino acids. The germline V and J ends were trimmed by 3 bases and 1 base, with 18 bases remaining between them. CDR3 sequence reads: CASSFVRHLGPNTEAFF. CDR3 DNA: TGTGCCAGCAGTTTCGTACGACATTTGGGGCCGAACACTGAAGCTTTCTTT. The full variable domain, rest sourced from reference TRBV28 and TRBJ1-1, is DVKVTQSSRYLVKRTGEKVFLECVQDMDHENMFWYRQDPGLGLRLIYFSYDVKMKEKGDIPEGYSVSREKKERFSLILESASTNQTSMYLCASSFVRHLGPNTEAFFGQGTRLTVV.

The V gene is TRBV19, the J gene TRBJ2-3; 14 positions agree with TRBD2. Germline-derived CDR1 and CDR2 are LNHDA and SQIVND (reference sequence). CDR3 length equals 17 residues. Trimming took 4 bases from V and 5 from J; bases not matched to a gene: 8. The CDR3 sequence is CASSTQGGLAGGDTQYF. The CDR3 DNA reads TGTGCCAGTAGTACACAGGGCGGACTAGCGGGAGGAGATACGCAGTATTTT.

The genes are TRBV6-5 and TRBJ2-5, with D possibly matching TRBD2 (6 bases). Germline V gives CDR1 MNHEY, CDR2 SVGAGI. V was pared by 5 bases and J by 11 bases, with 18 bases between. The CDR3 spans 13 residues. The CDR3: CASSMGGRGRQYF. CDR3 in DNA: TGTGCCAGCAGTATGGGGGGTAGGGGACGGCAGTACTTC.

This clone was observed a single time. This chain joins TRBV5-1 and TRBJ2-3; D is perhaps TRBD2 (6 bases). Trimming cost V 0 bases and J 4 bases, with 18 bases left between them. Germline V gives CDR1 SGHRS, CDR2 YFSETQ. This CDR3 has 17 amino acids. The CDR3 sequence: CASSLGRAGLPPDTQYF. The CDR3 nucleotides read TGCGCCAGCAGCTTGGGCCGGGCGGGGCTCCCCCCAGATACGCAGTATTTT.

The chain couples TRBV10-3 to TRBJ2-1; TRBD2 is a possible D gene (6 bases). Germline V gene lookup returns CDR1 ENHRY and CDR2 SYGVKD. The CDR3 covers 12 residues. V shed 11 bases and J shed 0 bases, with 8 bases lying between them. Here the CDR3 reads CAVGGSYNEQFF. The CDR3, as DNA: TGTGCCGTGGGAGGCTCCTACAATGAGCAGTTCTTC.

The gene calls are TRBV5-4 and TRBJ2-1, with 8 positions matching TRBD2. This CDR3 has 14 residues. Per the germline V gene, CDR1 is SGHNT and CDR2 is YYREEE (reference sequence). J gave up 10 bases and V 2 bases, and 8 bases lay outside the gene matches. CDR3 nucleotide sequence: TGTGCCAGCAGCTTCCACCGGACTAGCAACGAGCAGTTCTTC. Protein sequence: CASSFHRTSNEQFF.

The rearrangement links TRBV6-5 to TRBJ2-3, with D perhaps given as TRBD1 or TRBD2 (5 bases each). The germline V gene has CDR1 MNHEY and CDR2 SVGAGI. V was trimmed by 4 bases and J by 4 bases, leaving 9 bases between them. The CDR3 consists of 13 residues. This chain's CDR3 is CASSSGTADTQYF. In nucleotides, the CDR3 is TGTGCCAGCAGTTCCGGGACGGCAGATACGCAGTATTTT.

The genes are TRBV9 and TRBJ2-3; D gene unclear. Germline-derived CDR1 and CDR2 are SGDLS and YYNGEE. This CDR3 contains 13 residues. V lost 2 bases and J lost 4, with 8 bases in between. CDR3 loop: CASSVSGADTQYF. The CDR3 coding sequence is TGTGCCAGCAGCGTTAGTGGGGCAGATACGCAGTATTTT. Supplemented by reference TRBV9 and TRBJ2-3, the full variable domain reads DSGVTQTPKHLITATGQRVTLRCSPRSGDLSVYWYQQSLDQGLQFLIQYYNGEERAKGNILERFSAQQFPDLHSELNLSSLELGDSALYFCASSVSGADTQYFGPGTRLTVL.

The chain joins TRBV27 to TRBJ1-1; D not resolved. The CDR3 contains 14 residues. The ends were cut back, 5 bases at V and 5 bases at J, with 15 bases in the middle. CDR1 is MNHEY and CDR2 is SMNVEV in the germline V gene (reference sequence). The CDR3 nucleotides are TGTGCCAGCAGTCAGCAAGGGTCTTGGACTGAAGCTTTCTTT. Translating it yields CASSQQGSWTEAFF.

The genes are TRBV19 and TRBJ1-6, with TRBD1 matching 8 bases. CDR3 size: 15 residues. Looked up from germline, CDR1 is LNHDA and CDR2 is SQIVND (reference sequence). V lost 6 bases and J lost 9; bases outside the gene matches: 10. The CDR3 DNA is TGTGCCAGTAGCGACAGGGGAAGGTTTAGTTCACCCCTCCACTTT. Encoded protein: CASSDRGRFSSPLHF.

CDR3 sequence: CASSPSFQGTEAFF. CDR3 bases: TGTGCCAGCTCACCATCTTTCCAGGGAACTGAAGCTTTCTTT. The chain links TRBV18 to TRBJ1-1, with D possibly matching TRBD1 (5 bases). V was shortened by 2 bases and J by 5 bases, with 12 bases between the two germline ends. The length of the CDR3 is 14 residues. The V gene's germline CDR1 is KGHSH and CDR2 LQKENI.

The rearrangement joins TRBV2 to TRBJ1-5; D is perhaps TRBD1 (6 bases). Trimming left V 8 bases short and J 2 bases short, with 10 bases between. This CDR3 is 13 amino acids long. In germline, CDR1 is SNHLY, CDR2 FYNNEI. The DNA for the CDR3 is TGTGCCAGCCGGGACACGGGCAATCAGCCCCAGCATTTT. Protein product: CASRDTGNQPQHF.

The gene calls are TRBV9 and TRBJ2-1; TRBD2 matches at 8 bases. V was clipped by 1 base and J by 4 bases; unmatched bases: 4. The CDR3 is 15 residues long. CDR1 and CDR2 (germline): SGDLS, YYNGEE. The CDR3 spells CASSVSPGGYNEQFF. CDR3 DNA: TGTGCCAGCAGCGTATCTCCGGGAGGGTACAATGAGCAGTTCTTC.

For the CDR3, the DNA is TGTGCCAGTAGTACCGACCCCCGAGGGGACACTGAAGCTTTCTTT. Translating it yields CASSTDPRGDTEAFF. J is TRBJ1-1 and V is TRBV19; possibly TRBD1 for D (5 bases). The ends were cut back, 4 bases at V and 3 bases at J, with 15 bases in the middle. Germline V gives CDR1 LNHDA, CDR2 SQIVND (reference sequence). This CDR3 is built from 15 residues.